This T cell receptor (beta chain) is from a study of T cell responses to AZD1222 COVID-19 vaccine. From germline, CDR1 is SEHNR and CDR2 FQNEAQ (reference sequence). The CDR3 loop spans 13 amino acids. Between the trimmed V and J ends, which lost 5 bases and 10 bases, there was a span of 15 bases. TCRdb's table, derived via immunoSEQ multiplex PCR, lists solely in-frame clones and lacks some. This sample carries about 56,000 clones, about 86% of them seen once, and the ten largest clones take 6.9%. Here the sequenced sample was peripheral blood, taken 28 days after the second AZD1222 dose. This clonotype was obtained from an adult who received the AZD1222 COVID-19 vaccine. V gene TRBV7-9 combines with J gene TRBJ2-1, with D perhaps TRBD2 (6 bases). In DNA, the CDR3 is TGTGCCAGCAGCCGAGGAAGAAGCGGGGAGCAGTTCTTC. Encoded protein: CASSRGRSGEQFF. The entire variable domain, with the rest obtained from reference TRBV7-9 and TRBJ2-1, is as follows: DTGVSQNPRHKITKRGQNVTFRCDPISEHNRLYWYRQTLGQGPEFLTYFQNEAQLEKSRLLSDRFSAERPKGSFSTLEIQRTEQGDSAMYLCASSRGRSGEQFFGPGTRLTVL.